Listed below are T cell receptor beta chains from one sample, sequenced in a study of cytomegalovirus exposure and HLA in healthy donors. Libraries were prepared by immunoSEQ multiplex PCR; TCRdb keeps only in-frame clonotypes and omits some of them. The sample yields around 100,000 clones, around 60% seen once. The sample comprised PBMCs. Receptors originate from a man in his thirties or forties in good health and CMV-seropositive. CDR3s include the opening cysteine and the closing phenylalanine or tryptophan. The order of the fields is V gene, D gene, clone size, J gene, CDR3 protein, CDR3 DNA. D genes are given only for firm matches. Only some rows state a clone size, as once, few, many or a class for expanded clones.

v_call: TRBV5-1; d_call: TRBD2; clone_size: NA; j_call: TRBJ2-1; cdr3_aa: CASSLAPGGSYNEQFF; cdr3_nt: TGCGCCAGCAGCTTGGCCCCGGGGGGCTCCTACAATGAGCAGTTCTTC
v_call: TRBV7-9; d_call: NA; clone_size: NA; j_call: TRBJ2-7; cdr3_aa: CASSLGAGYEQYF; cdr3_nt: TGTGCCAGCAGCTTAGGAGCAGGCTACGAGCAGTACTTC
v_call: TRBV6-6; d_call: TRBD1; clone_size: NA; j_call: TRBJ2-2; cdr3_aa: CASSPGQGMYTGELFF; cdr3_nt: TGTGCCAGCAGCCCCGGACAGGGGATGTACACCGGGGAGCTGTTTTTT
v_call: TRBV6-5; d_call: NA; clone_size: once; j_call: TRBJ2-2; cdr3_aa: CASSYPTGTGELFF; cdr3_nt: TGTGCCAGCAGTTACCCTACAGGAACCGGGGAGCTGTTTTTT
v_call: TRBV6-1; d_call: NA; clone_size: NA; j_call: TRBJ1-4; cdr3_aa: CASSPLTGGSEKLFF; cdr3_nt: TGTGCCAGCAGTCCCCTGACTGGGGGGAGTGAAAAACTGTTTTTT
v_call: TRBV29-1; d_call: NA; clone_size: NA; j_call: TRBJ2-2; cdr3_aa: CSVTRQANTGELFF; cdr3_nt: TGCAGCGTTACGAGACAGGCGAACACCGGGGAGCTGTTTTTT
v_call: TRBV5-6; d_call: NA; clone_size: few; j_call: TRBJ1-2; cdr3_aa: CASSLRGVDGYTF; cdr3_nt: TGTGCCAGCAGCCTCAGGGGAGTGGATGGCTACACCTTC
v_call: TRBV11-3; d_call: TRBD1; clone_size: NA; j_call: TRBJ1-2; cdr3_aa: CASSPQGPGGYTF; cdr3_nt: TGTGCCAGCAGCCCACAGGGGCCCGGAGGCTACACCTTC
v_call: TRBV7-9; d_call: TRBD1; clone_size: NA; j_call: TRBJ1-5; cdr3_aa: CASSLEYDRVTSNQPQHF; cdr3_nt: TGTGCCAGCAGCTTAGAATACGACAGGGTGACGAGCAATCAGCCCCAGCATTTT
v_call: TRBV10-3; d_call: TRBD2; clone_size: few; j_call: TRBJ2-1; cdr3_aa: CAISESIAGGYNEQFF; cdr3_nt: TGTGCCATCAGTGAGTCGATTGCGGGGGGCTACAATGAGCAGTTCTTC
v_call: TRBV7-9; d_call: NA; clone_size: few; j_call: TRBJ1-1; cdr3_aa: CASSLAGRSNTEAFF; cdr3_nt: TGTGCCAGCAGCTTAGCGGGGCGATCGAACACTGAAGCTTTCTTT
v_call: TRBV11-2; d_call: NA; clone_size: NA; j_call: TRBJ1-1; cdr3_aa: CASSLYIPTEAFF; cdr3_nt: TGTGCCAGCAGCTTATATATCCCCACTGAAGCTTTCTTT
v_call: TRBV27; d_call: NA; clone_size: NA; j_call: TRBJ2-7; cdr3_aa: CASSPPGNSYEQYF; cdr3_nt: TGTGCCAGCAGCCCACCAGGAAACTCCTACGAGCAGTACTTC
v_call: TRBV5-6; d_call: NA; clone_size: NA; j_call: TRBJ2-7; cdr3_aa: CASSFADPGSEQYF; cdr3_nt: TGTGCCAGCAGCTTTGCAGACCCAGGCTCCGAGCAGTACTTC
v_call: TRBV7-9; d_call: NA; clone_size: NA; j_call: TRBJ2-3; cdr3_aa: CASSFTSSGTDTQYF; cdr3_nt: TGTGCCAGCAGCTTCACGTCGAGCGGTACAGATACGCAGTATTTT
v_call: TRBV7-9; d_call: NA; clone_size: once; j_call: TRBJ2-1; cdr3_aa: CASSLYRDNEQFF; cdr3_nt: TGTGCCAGCAGCTTGTACAGAGACAATGAGCAGTTCTTC
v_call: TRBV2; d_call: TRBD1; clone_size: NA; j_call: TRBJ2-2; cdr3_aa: CASLTGVGGELFF; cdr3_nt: TGTGCCAGCTTGACAGGGGTTGGTGGGGAGCTGTTTTTT
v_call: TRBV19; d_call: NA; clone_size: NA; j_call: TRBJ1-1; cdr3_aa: CASRSLSSTEAFF; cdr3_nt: TGTGCCAGTAGGTCCCTCAGTTCCACTGAAGCTTTCTTT
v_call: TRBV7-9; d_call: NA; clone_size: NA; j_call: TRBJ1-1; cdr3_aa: CASSPREAEAFF; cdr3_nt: TGTGCCAGCAGCCCGCGGGAAGCTGAAGCTTTCTTT
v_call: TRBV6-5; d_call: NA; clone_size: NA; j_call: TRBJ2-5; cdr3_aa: CASSYRAGSQETQYF; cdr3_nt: TGTGCCAGCAGTTACCGGGCGGGGAGCCAAGAGACCCAGTACTTC
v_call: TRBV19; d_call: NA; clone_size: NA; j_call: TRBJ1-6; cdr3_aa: CASSIATSTISPLHF; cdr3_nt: TGTGCCAGTAGTATAGCGACCTCAACTATTTCACCCCTCCACTTT
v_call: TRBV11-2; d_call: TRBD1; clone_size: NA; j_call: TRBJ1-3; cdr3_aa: CASSSGQLYSGNTIYF; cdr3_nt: TGTGCCAGCAGCTCGGGACAGTTGTATTCTGGAAACACCATATATTTT
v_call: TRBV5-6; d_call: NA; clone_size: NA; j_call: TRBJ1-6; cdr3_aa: CASSLGGIGSPLHF; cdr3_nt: TGTGCCAGCAGCCTAGGAGGAATTGGCTCACCCCTCCACTTT
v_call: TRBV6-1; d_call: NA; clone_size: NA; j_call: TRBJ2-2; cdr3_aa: CASSENNYGELFF; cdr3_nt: TGTGCCAGCAGTGAAAACAATTACGGGGAGCTGTTTTTT
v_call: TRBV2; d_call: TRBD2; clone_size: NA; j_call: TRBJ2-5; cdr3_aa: CASRGLAAKGETQYF; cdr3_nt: TGTGCCAGCAGAGGACTAGCGGCCAAGGGTGAGACCCAGTACTTC
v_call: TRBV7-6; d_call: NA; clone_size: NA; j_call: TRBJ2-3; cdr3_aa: CASSQGRTARTDTQYF; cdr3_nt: TGTGCCAGCAGCCAAGGTCGAACAGCTCGCACAGATACGCAGTATTTT
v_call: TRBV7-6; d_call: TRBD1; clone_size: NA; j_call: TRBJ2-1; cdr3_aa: CASSPTGSREQFF; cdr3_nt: TGTGCCAGCAGCCCGACAGGGAGCCGTGAGCAGTTCTTC
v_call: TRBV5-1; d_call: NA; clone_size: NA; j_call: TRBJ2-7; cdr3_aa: CASSSNMNSYEQYF; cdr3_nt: TGCGCCAGCAGCTCAAACATGAACTCCTACGAGCAGTACTTC
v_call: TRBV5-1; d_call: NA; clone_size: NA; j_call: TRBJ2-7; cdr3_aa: CASSLTSYEQYF; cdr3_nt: TGCGCCAGCAGCTTGACCAGCTACGAGCAGTACTTC
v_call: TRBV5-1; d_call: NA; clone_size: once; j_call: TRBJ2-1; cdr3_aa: CASSTQGSNEQFF; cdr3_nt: TGCGCCAGCAGTACACAGGGTTCCAATGAGCAGTTCTTC
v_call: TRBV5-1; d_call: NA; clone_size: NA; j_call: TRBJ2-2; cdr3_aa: CASSRGGRTNTGELFF; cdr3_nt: TGCGCCAGCAGCCGGGGTGGCAGAACCAACACCGGGGAGCTGTTTTTT
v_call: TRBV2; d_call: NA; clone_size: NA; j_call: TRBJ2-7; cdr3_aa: CASSEDGEGGGAYEQYF; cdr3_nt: TGTGCCAGCAGTGAAGATGGGGAAGGGGGGGGAGCCTACGAGCAGTACTTC
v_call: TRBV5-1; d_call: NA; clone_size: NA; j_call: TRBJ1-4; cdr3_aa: CASSSGERSYEKLFF; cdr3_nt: TGCGCCAGCAGCTCGGGAGAAAGGTCCTACGAAAAACTGTTTTTT
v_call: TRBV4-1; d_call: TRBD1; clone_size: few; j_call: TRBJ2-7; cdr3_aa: CASSQDGTGGYEQYF; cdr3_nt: TGCGCCAGCAGCCAAGATGGGACAGGGGGCTACGAGCAGTACTTC
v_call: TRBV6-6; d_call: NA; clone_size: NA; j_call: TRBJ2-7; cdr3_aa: CASSLDRLEQYF; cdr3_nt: TGTGCCAGCAGTTTAGACAGGCTGGAGCAGTACTTC
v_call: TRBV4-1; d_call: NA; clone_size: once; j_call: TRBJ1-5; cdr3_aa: CASSRGGTASFGQPQHF; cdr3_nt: TGCGCCAGCAGCCGGGGCGGCACAGCCAGTTTTGGGCAGCCCCAGCATTTT
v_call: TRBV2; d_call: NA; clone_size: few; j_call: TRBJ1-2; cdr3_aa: CASTSGYGSYGYTF; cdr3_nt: TGTGCCAGCACTTCCGGGTACGGCTCCTATGGCTACACCTTC
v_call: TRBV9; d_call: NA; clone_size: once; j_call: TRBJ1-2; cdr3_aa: CASSHPSYSYGYTF; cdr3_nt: TGTGCCAGCAGCCACCCGTCCTATAGCTATGGCTACACCTTC
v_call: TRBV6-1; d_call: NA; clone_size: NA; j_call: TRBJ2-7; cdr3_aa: CASSEAGSQYEQYF; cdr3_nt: TGTGCCAGCAGTGAAGCGGGCAGTCAGTACGAGCAGTACTTC